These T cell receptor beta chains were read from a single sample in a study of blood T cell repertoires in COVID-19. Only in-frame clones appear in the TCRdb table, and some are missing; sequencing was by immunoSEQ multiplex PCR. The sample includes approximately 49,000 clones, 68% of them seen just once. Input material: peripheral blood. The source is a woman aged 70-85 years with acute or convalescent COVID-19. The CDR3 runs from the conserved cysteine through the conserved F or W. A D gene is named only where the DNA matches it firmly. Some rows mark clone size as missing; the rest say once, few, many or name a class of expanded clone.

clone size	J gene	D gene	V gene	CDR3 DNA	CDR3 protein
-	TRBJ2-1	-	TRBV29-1	TGCAGCGTTTACGCCGTGGAACAGGCCAATGAGCAGTTCTTC	CSVYAVEQANEQFF
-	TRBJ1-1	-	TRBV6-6	TGTGCCAGCAGTTACCCTCCTGCCCGGAGGAACACTGAAGCTTTCTTT	CASSYPPARRNTEAFF
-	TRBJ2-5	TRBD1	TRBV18	TGTGCCAGCTCACAACTGGGACAGGGTGAGACCCAGTACTTC	CASSQLGQGETQYF
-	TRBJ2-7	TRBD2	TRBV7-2	TGTGCCAGCAGCTTACAAGCGGGAGGGTTCGACGAGCAGTACTTC	CASSLQAGGFDEQYF
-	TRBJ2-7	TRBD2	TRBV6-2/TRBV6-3	TGTGCCAGCAGTTCAGAAGCGGGAGGCGAAGCCTACGAGCAGTACTTC	CASSSEAGGEAYEQYF
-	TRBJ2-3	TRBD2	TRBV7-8	TGTGCCAGCAGCTTAGATCTGTTGTCGGGACTATCAGATACGCAGTATTTT	CASSLDLLSGLSDTQYF
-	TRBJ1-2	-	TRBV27	TGTGCCAGCAGTTTTAGGTACCAGGGGAGCTATGGCTACACCTTC	CASSFRYQGSYGYTF
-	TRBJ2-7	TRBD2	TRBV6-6	TGTGCCAGCAGGCCCGCTAGCGGGGGGCAGTACTTC	CASRPASGGQYF
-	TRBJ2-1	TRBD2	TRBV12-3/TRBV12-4	TGTGCCAGCAGTCCTGGGGGGGGAGATGAGCAGTTCTTC	CASSPGGGDEQFF
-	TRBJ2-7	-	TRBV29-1	TGCAGCGTTGAAAGGGGGGGGAACGAGCAGTACTTC	CSVERGGNEQYF
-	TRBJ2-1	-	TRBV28	TGTGCCAGCAGTTTAATAAGGGCAGGGGCCTACAATGAGCAGTTCTTC	CASSLIRAGAYNEQFF
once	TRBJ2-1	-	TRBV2	TGTGCCAGCAGTGATCGAAACGGTTACAATGAGCAGTTCTTC	CASSDRNGYNEQFF
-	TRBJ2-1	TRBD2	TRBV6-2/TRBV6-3	TGTGCCAGCAGTGGATCGGGACTAGCGGGAGTCTATCTGGGCGATGAGCAGTTCTTC	CASSGSGLAGVYLGDEQFF
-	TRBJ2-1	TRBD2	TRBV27	TGTGCCAGCAGTCGGCCGGGACTAGCCTACAATGAGCAGTTCTTC	CASSRPGLAYNEQFF
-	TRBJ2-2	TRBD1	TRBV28	TGTGCCAGCAGCAGCCCTCGGGACAGTTTTACCGGGGAGCTGTTTTTT	CASSSPRDSFTGELFF
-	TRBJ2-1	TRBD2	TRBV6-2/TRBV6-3	TGTGCCAGCAGTTCCCCCCCCCTCGGGGGGGGCAATGAGCAGTTCTTC	CASSSPPLGGGNEQFF
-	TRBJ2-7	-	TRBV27	TGTGCCAGCAGTGCGCAGGATATCTACGAGCAGTACTTC	CASSAQDIYEQYF
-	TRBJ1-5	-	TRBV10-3	TGTGCCATCAGACAGGAGAATAGCAATCAGCCCCAGCATTTT	CAIRQENSNQPQHF
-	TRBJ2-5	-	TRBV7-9	TGTGCCAGCAGCCATCCTCCGGGACTCATCCAAGAGACCCAGTACTTC	CASSHPPGLIQETQYF
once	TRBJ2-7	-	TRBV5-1	TGCGCCAGCAGCTTAGAGGCTCTGCCCTTGGCGTGGGAGCAGTACTTC	CASSLEALPLAWEQYF
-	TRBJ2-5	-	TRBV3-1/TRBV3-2	TGTGCCAGCAGCCAAGATGAGTTCCAAGAGACCCAGTACTTC	CASSQDEFQETQYF
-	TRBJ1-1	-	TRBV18	TGTGCCAGCTCACCGGAGAAGGCTACTGAAGCTTTCTTT	CASSPEKATEAFF
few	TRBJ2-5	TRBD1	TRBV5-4	TGTGCCAGCAGCCGAATAGGGACAGGGAAAGAGACCCAGTACTTC	CASSRIGTGKETQYF
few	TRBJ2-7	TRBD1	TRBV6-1	TGTGCCAGCAGTGTAGCAGGGACAGGGAGCTACGAGCAGTACTTC	CASSVAGTGSYEQYF
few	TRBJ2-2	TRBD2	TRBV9	TGTGCCAGCAGCGTAAACGGCAAGCGGGGGGTTACCGGGGAGCTGTTTTTT	CASSVNGKRGVTGELFF
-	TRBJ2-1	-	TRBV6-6	TGTGCCAGCAGTTACGGAGCGAGCGTGCGGTTCTTC	CASSYGASVRFF
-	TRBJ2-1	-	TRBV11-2	TGTGCCAGCAGCTCTAGATGGGGAGAAGATGAGCAGTTCTTC	CASSSRWGEDEQFF
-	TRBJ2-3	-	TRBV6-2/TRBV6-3	TGTGCCAGCAGTTACCTCGGCGATCAGGCAGATACGCAGTATTTT	CASSYLGDQADTQYF
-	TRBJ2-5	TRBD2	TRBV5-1	TGCGCCAGCAGCTCGGCCGGGACTAGCGGGCCCCAAGAGACCCAGTACTTC	CASSSAGTSGPQETQYF
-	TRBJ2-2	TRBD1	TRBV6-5	TGTGCCAGCAGTTTGGACAGGTCCGGGGAGCTGTTTTTT	CASSLDRSGELFF
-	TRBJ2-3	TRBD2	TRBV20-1	TGCAGTGCTAGTAGTCCGCCGGGACTAGCGGGATCCTCCACAGATACGCAGTATTTT	CSASSPPGLAGSSTDTQYF
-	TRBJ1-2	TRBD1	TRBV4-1	TGCGCCAGCAGCCAAGAGACAGGGGGGGGCTATGGCTACACCTTC	CASSQETGGGYGYTF
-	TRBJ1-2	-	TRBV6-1	TGTGCCAGCAGTGAATTTACCACCGGCACAGCTGGCTACACCTTC	CASSEFTTGTAGYTF
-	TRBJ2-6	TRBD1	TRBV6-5	TGTGCCACAGGACAGGGTGAATCTGGGGCCAACGTCCTGACTTTC	CATGQGESGANVLTF
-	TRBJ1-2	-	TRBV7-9	TGTGCCAGCAGCCGGCTCGGGATGGGCTATGGCTACACCTTC	CASSRLGMGYGYTF
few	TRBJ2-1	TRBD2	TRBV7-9	TGTGCCAGCAGCTTAATAGCGGGAGATCCGTTCTTC	CASSLIAGDPFF
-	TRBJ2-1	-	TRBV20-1	TGCAGTGCGAAAGAGTATGAGCAGTTCTTC	CSAKEYEQFF